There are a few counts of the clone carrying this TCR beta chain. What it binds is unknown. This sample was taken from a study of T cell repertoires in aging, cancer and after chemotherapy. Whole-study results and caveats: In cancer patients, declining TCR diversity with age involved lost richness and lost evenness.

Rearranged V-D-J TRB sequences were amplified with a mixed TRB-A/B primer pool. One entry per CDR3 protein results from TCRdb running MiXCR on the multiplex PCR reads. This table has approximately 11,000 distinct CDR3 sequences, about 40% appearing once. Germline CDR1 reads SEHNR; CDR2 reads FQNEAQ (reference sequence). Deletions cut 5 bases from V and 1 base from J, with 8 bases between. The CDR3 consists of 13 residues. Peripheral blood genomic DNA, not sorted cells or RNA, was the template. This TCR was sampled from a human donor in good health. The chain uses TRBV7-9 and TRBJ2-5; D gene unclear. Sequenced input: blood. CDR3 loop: CASSGWVQETQYF. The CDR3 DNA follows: TGTGCCAGCAGCGGCTGGGTCCAAGAGACCCAGTACTTC.